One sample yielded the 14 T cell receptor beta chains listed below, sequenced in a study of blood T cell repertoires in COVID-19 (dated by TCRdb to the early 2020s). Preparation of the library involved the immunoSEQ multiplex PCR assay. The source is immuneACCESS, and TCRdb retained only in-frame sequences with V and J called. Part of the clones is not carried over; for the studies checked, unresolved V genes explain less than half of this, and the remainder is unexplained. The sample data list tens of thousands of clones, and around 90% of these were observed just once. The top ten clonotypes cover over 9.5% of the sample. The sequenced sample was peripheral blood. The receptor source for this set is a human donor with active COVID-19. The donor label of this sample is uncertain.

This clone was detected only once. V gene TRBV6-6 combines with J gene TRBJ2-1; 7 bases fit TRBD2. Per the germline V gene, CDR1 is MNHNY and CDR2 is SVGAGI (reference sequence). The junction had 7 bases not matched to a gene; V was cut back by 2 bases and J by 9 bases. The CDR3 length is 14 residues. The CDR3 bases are TGTGCCAGCAGTTACGCTAGCGGTGGGGCTGAGCAGTTCTTC. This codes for CASSYASGGAEQFF.

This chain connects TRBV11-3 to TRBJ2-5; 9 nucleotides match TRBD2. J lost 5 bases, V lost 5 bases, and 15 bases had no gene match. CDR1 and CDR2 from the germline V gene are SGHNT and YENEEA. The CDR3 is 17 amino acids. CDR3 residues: CASSPRLAGGPWETQYF. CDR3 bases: TGTGCCAGCAGCCCAAGGCTGGCGGGGGGGCCGTGGGAGACCCAGTACTTC.

The CDR3 reads CAVNRAGGLYGYTF. The CDR3 region has the DNA TGTGCCGTTAATCGGGCAGGGGGCTTATATGGCTACACCTTC. This chain links TRBV19 with TRBJ1-2; 8 bases fit TRBD1. This CDR3 is built from 14 residues. With V trimmed by 11 bases and J by 5 bases, 13 bases remained unmatched. Germline V CDR1 and CDR2: LNHDA, SQIVND (reference sequence). The entire variable domain, with the rest obtained from reference TRBV19 and TRBJ1-2, is as follows: DGGITQSPKYLFRKEGQNVTLSCEQNLNHDAMYWYRQDPGQGLRLIYYSQIVNDFQKGDIAEGYSVSREKKESFPLTVTSAQKNPTAFYLCAVNRAGGLYGYTFGSGTRLTVV.

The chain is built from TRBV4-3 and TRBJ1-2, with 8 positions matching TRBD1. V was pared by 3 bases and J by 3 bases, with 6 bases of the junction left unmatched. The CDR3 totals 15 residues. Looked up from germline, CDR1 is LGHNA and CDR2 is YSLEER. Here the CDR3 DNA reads TGCGCCAGCAGCCAGGGGACACAGGGGGACTATGGCTACACCTTC. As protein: CASSQGTQGDYGYTF.

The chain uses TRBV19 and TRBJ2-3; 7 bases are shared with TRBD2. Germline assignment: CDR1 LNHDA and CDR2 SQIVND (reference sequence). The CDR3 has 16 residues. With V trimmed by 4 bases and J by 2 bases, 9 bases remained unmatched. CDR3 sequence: CASSTPTSVSTDTQYF. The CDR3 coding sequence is TGTGCCAGTAGTACCCCCACTAGCGTTTCCACAGATACGCAGTATTTT.

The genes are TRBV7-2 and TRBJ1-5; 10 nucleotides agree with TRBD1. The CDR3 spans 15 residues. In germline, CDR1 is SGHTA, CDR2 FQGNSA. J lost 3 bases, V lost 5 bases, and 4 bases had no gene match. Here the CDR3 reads CASSPGTGVNQPQHF. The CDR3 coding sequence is TGTGCCAGCAGCCCCGGGACAGGGGTCAATCAGCCCCAGCATTTT.

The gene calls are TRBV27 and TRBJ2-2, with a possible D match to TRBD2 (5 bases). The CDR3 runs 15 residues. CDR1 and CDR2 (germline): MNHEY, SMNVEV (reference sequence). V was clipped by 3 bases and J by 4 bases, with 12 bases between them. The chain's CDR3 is CASSFSLVGTGELFF. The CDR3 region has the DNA TGTGCCAGCAGTTTTTCACTAGTGGGCACCGGGGAGCTGTTTTTT.

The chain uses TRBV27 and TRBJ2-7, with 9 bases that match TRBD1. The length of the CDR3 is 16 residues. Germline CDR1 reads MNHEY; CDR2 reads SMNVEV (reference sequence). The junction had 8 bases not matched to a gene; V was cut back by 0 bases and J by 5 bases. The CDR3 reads CASSLSSGTGLHEQYF. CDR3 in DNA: TGTGCCAGCAGTTTATCGAGTGGGACAGGGCTCCACGAGCAGTACTTC.

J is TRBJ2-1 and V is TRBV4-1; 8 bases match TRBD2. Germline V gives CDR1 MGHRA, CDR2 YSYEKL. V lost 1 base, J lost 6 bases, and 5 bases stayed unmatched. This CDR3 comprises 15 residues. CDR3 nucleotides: TGCGCCAGCAGCCAAGGTCTAGCGGGCCTCAATGAGCAGTTCTTC. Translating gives CASSQGLAGLNEQFF.

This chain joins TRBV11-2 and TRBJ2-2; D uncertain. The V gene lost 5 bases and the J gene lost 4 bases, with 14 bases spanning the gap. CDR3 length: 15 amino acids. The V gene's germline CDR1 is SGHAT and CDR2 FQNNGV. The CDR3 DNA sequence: TGTGCCAGCAGCGCATTGCGGCAGATCACCGGGGAGCTGTTTTTT. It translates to CASSALRQITGELFF.

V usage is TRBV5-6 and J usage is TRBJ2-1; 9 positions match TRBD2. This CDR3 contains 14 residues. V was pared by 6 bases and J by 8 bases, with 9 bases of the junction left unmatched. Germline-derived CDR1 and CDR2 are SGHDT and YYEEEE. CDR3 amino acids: CASTKAGGGYEQFF. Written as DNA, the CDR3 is TGTGCCAGCACCAAAGCGGGAGGCGGTTATGAGCAGTTCTTC.

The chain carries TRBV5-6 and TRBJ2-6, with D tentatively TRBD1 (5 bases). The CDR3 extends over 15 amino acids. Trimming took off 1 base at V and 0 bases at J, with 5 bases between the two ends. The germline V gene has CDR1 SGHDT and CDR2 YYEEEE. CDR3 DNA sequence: TGTGCCAGCAGCTTGCAGGGCTCTGGGGCCAACGTCCTGACTTTC. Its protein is CASSLQGSGANVLTF. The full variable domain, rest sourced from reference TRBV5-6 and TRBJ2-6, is DAGVTQSPTHLIKTRGQQVTLRCSPKSGHDTVSWYQQALGQGPQFIFQYYEEEERQRGNFPDRFSGHQFPNYSSELNVNALLLGDSALYLCASSLQGSGANVLTFGAGSRLTVL.

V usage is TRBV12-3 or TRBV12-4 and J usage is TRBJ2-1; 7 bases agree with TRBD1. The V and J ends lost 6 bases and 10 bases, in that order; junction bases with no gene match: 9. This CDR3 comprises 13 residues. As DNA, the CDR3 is TGTGCCAGCAGGAGTACAGACAGGGACGAGCAGTTCTTC. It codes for CASRSTDRDEQFF.

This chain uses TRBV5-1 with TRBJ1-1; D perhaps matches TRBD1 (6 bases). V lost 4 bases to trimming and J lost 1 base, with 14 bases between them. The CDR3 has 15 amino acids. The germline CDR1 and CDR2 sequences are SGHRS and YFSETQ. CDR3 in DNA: TGCGCCAGCAGCGTGCCCGGGACAAGGAACACTGAAGCTTTCTTT. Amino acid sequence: CASSVPGTRNTEAFF.